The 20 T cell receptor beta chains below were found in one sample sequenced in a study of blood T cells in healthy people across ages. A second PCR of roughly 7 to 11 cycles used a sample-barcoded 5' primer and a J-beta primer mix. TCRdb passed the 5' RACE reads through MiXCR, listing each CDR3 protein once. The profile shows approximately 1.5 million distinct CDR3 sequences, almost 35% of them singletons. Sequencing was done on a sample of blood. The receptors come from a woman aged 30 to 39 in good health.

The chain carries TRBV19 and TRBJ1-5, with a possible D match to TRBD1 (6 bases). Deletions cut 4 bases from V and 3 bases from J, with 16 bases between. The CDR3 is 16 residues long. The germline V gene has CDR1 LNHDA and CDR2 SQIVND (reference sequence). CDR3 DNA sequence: TGTGCCAGTAGTAAGAGGTGGACAGCTTCCAATCAGCCCCAGCATTTT. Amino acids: CASSKRWTASNQPQHF.

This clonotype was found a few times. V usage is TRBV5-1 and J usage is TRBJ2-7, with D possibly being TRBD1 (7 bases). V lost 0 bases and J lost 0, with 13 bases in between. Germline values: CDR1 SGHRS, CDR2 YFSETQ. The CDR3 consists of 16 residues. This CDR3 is CASSLGRGTLSYEQYF. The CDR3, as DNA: TGCGCCAGCAGCTTGGGCAGGGGGACTCTCTCCTACGAGCAGTACTTC. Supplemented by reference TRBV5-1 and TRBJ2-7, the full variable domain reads KAGVTQTPRYLIKTRGQQVTLSCSPISGHRSVSWYQQTPGQGLQFLFEYFSETQRNKGNFPGRFSGRQFSNSRSEMNVSTLELGDSALYLCASSLGRGTLSYEQYFGPGTRLTVT.

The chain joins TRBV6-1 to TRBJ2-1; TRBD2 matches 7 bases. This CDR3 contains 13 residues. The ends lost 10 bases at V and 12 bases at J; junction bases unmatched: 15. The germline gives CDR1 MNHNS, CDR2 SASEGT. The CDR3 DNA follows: TGTGCCACCCTTGAACTAGCGACCCCAGGGCAGTTCTTC. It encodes CATLELATPGQFF.

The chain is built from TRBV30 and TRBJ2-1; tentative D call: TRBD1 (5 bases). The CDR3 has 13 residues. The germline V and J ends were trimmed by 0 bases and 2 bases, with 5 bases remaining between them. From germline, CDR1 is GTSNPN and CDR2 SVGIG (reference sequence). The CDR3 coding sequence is TGTGCCTGGAGTGTAGGGGCCTACAATGAGCAGTTCTTC. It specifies CAWSVGAYNEQFF. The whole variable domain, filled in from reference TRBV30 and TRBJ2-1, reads SQTIHQWPATLVQPVGSPLSLECTVEGTSNPNLYWYRQAAGRGLQLLFYSVGIGQISSEVPQNLSASRPQDRQFILSSKKLLLSDSGFYLCAWSVGAYNEQFFGPGTRLTVL.

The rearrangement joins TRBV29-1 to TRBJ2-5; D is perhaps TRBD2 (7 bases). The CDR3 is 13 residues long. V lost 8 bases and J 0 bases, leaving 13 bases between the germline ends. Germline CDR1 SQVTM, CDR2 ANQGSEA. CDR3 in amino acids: CSRLGGDQETQYF. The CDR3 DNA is TGCAGCCGTTTAGGGGGGGACCAAGAGACCCAGTACTTC.

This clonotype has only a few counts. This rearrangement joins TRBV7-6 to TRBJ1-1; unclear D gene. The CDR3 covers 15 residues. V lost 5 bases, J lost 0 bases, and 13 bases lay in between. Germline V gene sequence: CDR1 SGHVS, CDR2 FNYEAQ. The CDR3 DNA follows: TGTGCCAGCAGCCGAGACGCCCGGTTGAACACTGAAGCTTTCTTT. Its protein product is CASSRDARLNTEAFF.

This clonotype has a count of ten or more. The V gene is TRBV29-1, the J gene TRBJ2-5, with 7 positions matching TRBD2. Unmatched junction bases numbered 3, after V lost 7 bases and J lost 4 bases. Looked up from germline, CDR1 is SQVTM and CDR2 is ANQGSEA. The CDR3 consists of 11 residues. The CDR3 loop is CSGWGGETQYF. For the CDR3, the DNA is TGCAGCGGCTGGGGGGGAGAGACCCAGTACTTC.

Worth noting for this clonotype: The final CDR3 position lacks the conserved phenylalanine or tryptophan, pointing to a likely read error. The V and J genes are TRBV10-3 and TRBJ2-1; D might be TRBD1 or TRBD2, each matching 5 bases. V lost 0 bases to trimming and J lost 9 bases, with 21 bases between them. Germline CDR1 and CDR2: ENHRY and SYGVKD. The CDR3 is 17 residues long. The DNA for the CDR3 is TGTGCCATCAGTGAGTCGTCTGGCGGTCTCGGGGCGGGTGAGCAGTTCTTA. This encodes CAISESSGGLGAGEQFL.

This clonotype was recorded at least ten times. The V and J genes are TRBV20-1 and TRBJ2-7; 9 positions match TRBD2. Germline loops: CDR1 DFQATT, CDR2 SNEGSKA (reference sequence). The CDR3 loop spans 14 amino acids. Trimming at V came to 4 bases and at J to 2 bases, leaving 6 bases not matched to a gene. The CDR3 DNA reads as TGCAGTGCTAACGAGCGGGAGGCAACCTACGAGCAGTACTTC. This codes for CSANEREATYEQYF.

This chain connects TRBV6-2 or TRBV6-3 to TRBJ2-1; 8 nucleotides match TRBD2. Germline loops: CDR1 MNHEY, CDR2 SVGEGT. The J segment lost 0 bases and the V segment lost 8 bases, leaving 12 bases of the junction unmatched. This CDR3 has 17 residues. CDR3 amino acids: CASGPGLVGGSYNEQFF. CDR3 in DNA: TGTGCCAGCGGTCCGGGACTAGTAGGTGGCTCCTACAATGAGCAGTTCTTC.

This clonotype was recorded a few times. The CDR3 nucleotides are TGCAGCGTCGGTGGACAGGGGGCTGAAGCTTTCTTT. This gives the protein CSVGGQGAEAFF. The chain uses TRBV29-1 and TRBJ1-1; 10 bases are a match to TRBD1. The V gene end was trimmed by 6 bases and the J gene end by 6 bases; junction bases not matched to a gene: 4. This CDR3 is built from 12 residues. Germline values: CDR1 SQVTM, CDR2 ANQGSEA.

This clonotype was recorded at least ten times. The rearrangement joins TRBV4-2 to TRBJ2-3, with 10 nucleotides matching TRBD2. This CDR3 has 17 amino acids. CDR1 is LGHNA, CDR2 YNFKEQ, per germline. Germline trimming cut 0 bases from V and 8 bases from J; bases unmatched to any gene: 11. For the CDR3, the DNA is TGTGCCAGCAGCCAAGAAGCTAGCGGGGGTCACGGGGGTACGCAGTATTTT. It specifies CASSQEASGGHGGTQYF.

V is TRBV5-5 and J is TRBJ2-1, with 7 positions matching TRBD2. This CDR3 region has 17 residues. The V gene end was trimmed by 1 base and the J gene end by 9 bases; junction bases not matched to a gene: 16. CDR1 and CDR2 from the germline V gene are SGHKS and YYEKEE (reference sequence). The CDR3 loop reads CASSLKEAGFRRSEQFF. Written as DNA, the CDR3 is TGTGCCAGCAGCTTGAAGGAAGCGGGATTTCGGCGGAGTGAGCAGTTCTTC.

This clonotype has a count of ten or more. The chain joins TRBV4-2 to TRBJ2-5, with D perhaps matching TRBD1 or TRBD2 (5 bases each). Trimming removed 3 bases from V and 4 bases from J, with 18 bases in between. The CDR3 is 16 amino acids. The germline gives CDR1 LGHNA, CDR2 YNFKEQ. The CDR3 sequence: CASSQHPGTLGETQYF. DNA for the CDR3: TGTGCCAGCAGCCAGCACCCCGGGACGCTGGGAGAGACCCAGTACTTC.

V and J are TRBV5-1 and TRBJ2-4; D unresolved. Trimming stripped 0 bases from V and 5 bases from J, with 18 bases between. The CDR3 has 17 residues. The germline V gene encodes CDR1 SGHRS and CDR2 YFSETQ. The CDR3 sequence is CASSLGPGLNSQNIQYF. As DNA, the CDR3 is TGCGCCAGCAGCTTGGGCCCGGGCCTAAATAGCCAAAACATTCAGTACTTC. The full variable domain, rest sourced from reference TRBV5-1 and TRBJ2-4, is KAGVTQTPRYLIKTRGQQVTLSCSPISGHRSVSWYQQTPGQGLQFLFEYFSETQRNKGNFPGRFSGRQFSNSRSEMNVSTLELGDSALYLCASSLGPGLNSQNIQYFGAGTRLSVL.

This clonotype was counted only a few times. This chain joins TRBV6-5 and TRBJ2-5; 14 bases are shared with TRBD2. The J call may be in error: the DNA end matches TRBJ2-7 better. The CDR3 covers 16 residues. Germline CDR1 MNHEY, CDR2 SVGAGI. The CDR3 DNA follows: TGTGCCAGCAGTTACCGACTAGCGGGGGGGCCCCACGAGCAGTACTTC. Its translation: CASSYRLAGGPHEQYF.

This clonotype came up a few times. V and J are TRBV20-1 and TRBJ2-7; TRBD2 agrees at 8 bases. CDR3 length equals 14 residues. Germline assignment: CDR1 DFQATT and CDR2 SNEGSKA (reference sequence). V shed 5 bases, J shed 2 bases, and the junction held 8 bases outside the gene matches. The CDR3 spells CSAYSGTSAYEQYF. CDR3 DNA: TGCAGTGCTTACTCCGGGACTAGTGCCTACGAGCAGTACTTC.

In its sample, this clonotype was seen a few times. In DNA form, the CDR3 reads TGTGCCAGCAGCGTAGTCAGCGGGGGGCAAAATGAGCAGTTCTTC. Protein sequence: CASSVVSGGQNEQFF. This chain connects TRBV9 to TRBJ2-1, with 9 positions matching TRBD2. V shed 0 bases and J 7 bases; nucleotides not matched to a gene: 5. Germline CDR1 reads SGDLS; CDR2 reads YYNGEE. CDR3 size: 15 residues.

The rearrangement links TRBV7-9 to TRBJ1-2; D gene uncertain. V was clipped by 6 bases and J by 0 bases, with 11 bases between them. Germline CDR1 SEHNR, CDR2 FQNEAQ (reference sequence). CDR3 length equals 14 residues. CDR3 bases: TGTGCCAGCAGACCCGCAGGAGCTAACTATGGCTACACCTTC. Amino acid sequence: CASRPAGANYGYTF.

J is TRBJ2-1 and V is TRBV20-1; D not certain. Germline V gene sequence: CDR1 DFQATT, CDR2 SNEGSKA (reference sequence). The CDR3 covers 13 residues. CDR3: CNARTPTYNEQFF. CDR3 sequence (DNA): TGCAATGCACGGACCCCTACTTACAATGAGCAGTTCTTC.